This T cell receptor (beta chain) derives from a study of T cell responses to AZD1222 COVID-19 vaccine. CDR1 is GTSNPN, CDR2 SVGIG, per germline (reference sequence). V lost 4 bases to trimming and J lost 10 bases, with 19 bases between them. This CDR3 is 14 amino acids long. Study-wide results and limits: Seropositive status at baseline applied to only six AZD1222 recipients. Most donors were white British, females outnumbered males, and clonal diversity was possibly underestimated. At 160-218 and 743-854, vaccine-associated CD4 TCRs were dominant, and they spanned spike. Without day 14 samples, only post-peak T cell repertoires were studied.

The protocol was immunoSEQ multiplex PCR, while the TCRdb copy is restricted to in-frame clones and leaves out a portion. The sample records 80,000 or so clones, more than 85% being singletons. About this clone itself: Antigen: not known.

The clonotype originates from an adult who received the AZD1222 COVID-19 vaccine. The V call is TRBV30, the J call TRBJ1-4, with D possibly TRBD1 on 5 matching bases. This specimen consisted of peripheral blood, obtained 28 days after the second AZD1222 dose. CDR3 loop: CAWKLSGSIRKLFF. CDR3 sequence (DNA): TGTGCCTGGAAGCTCTCAGGGTCCATAAGAAAACTGTTTTTT.